The source of this T cell receptor (beta chain) is a study of PD-1 blockade in classical Hodgkin lymphoma. Findings and limits, study-wide: A significant rise in TCR diversity by C4D1 was seen for CD4+ but not CD8+ cells. Newly diagnosed patients were said to have less baseline TCR diversity than healthy donors did. The authors excluded patients who started nivolumab under 1 year after ASCT. Prior therapy or disease activity may underlie the repertoire differences, whose causes remain undefined.

All trial patients relapsed after autologous stem cell transplantation. Here immunoSEQ multiplex PCR was the method, and the copy in TCRdb shows in-frame clones only, minus some. The sample lists 37,000 or so clones; 70% to 90% were seen once. This clone occurred a few times. Its antigen is not identified. The sequence was collected from a human donor with classical Hodgkin lymphoma. The specimen comprised peripheral blood mononuclear cells (PBMCs), sampled before the second cycle of nivolumab.

CDR3 residues: CASSVWTGGEQYF. The CDR3 DNA reads as TGTGCCAGCAGCGTATGGACAGGGGGCGAGCAGTACTTC. The genes are TRBV9 and TRBJ2-7; 10 bases line up with TRBD1. This CDR3 contains 13 residues. Unmatched junction bases numbered 1, after V lost 1 base and J lost 6 bases. Germline V gene data show CDR1 as SGDLS and CDR2 as YYNGEE.